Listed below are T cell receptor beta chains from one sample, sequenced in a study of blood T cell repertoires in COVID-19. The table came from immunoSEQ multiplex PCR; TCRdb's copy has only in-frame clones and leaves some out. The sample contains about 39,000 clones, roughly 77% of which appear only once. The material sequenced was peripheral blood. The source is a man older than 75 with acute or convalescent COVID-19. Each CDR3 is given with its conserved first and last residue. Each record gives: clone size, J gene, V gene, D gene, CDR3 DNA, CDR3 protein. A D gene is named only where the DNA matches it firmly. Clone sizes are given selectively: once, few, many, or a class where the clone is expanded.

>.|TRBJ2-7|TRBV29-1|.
TGCAGTGCCCGTGAGGGAAGCGAGCAGTACTTC
CSAREGSEQYF
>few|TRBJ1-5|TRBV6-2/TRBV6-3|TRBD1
TGTGCCAGCACCCCGGACAGGGTGATTCGCAATCAGCCCCAGCATTTT
CASTPDRVIRNQPQHF
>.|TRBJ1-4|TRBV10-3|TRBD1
TGTGCCGTAGGGACAGGGGACGAAAAACTGTTTTTT
CAVGTGDEKLFF
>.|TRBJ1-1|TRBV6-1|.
TGTGCCAGCAGTGAATACTTGAACACTGAAGCTTTCTTT
CASSEYLNTEAFF
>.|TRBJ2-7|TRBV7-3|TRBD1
TGTGCCAGCAGCTTACCTTCGGGACAGGACTACGAGCAGTACTTC
CASSLPSGQDYEQYF
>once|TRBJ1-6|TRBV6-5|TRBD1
TGTGCCAGCAGCCTCGGACAGGGGGGTAATTCACCCCTCCACTTT
CASSLGQGGNSPLHF
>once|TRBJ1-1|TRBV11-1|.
TGTGCCAGCAGCATTGAGGGGGTTGGGAACACTGAAGCTTTCTTT
CASSIEGVGNTEAFF
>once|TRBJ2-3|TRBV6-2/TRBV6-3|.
TGTGCCAGCAGTTATAGTGATACGCAGTATTTT
CASSYSDTQYF
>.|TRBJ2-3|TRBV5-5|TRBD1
TGTGCCAGCAGCACGGACAGGCTGGGCACAGATACGCAGTATTTT
CASSTDRLGTDTQYF
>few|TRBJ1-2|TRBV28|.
TGTGCCAGCAGCCCCACGGGTGGCGGATATGGCTACACCTTC
CASSPTGGGYGYTF
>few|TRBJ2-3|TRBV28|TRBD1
TGTGCCGGTCTTCCAAGACAGGGTCGGGAAACAGATACGCAGTATTTT
CAGLPRQGRETDTQYF
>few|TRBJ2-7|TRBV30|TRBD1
TGTGCCTGGGACAGGGGAATGTACGAGCAGTACTTC
CAWDRGMYEQYF
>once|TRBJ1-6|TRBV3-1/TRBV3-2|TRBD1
TGTGCCAGCAGCCACCGGGACAGCTATAATTCACCCCTCCACTTT
CASSHRDSYNSPLHF
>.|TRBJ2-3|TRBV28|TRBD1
TGTGCCAGCAGCACGCCGGGACAGGGGCTCACAGATACGCAGTATTTT
CASSTPGQGLTDTQYF
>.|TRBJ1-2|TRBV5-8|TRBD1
TGTGCCAGCAGCCAATTGGGACAGGGGGCTACCTGGACCTTC
CASSQLGQGATWTF
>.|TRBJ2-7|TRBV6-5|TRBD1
TGTGCCAGCAGCATACACAGGGGGCTCTCCTACGAGCAGTACTTC
CASSIHRGLSYEQYF
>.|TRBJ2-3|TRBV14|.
TGTGCCAGCAGCCAAGTAAAGGGGCAGATGGAGTATTTT
CASSQVKGQMEYF
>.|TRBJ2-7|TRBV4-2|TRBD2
TGTGCCAGCAGCCAAGCGCGCCTAGCGGGAGTCGAGCAGTACTTC
CASSQARLAGVEQYF
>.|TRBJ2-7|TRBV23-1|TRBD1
TGCGCCAGCAGTCAAAGGGAAGGGGGCAGGTACGAGCAGTACTTC
CASSQREGGRYEQYF
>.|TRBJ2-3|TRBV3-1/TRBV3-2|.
TGTGCCAGCAGCCAAGTGCTAGCCGGCGATACGCAGTATTTT
CASSQVLAGDTQYF
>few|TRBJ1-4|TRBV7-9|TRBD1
TGTGCCAGCAGCTCGTCCCTCGGGACAGATAATGAAAAACTGTTTTTT
CASSSSLGTDNEKLFF
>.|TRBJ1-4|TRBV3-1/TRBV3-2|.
TGTGCCAGCAGCCCCGGGAGGGTGGATGAAAAACTGTTTTTT
CASSPGRVDEKLFF
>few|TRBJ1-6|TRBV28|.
TGTGCCAGCAGGGGCTCCCCCGGGTTGAGGGGGCCCCTCCACTTT
CASRGSPGLRGPLHF
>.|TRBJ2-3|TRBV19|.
TGTGCCAGTAGTATAGTGGGCACCCGCACAGATACGCAGTATTTT
CASSIVGTRTDTQYF
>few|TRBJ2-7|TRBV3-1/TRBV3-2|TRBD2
TGTGCCAGCAGCCAAGAGAAACTGACTAGCTCTAGAATTGCCTACGAGCAGTACTTC
CASSQEKLTSSRIAYEQYF
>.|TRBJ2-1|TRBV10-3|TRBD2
TGTGCCATCAGCTCAGACAGCGGGGACAATGAGCAGTTCTTC
CAISSDSGDNEQFF
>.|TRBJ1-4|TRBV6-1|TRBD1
TGTGCCAGCAGTGAAGCGATGTACAGGGGGAATGAAAAACTGTTTTTT
CASSEAMYRGNEKLFF
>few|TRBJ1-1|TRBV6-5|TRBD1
TGTGCCAGCAGTTACTCGGACAGGGACTGGGCTTTCTTT
CASSYSDRDWAFF
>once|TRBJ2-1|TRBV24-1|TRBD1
TGTGCCACCAGCCGAAACCCCGGGACAGGGGGCGGGAATGAGCAGTTCTTC
CATSRNPGTGGGNEQFF
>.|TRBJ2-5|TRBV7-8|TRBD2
TGTGCCAGCAGCCCCGGGACTAGCGGGGGGGCAGTGAAGGAGACCCAGTACTTC
CASSPGTSGGAVKETQYF
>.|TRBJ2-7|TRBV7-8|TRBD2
TGTGCCAGCAGCTTAGTTGGGACTAGCGGATACGAGCAGTACTTC
CASSLVGTSGYEQYF
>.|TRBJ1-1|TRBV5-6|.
TGTGCCGCGACCCGGATCGGGGAGGGGGACACTGAAGCTTTCTTT
CAATRIGEGDTEAFF
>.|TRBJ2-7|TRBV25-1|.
TGTGCCAGCAGTGAACCTTCAACCGGCTCCTACGAGCAGTACTTC
CASSEPSTGSYEQYF
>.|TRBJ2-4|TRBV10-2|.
TGCGCCAGCAGTGAGTCTCGGTTCGCCAAAAACATTCAGTACTTC
CASSESRFAKNIQYF
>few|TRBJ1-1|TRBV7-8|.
TGTGCCAGCAGCTTAGCGAGCTTCCAGGGGAGAAGGGGCACTGAAGCTTTCTTT
CASSLASFQGRRGTEAFF
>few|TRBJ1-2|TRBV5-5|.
TGTGCCAGCAGCTTGTGGTCAGGGGATGGCTACACCTTC
CASSLWSGDGYTF
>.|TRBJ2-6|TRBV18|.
TGTGCCAGCTCACCACCGAATATGGCAGGGTCCAAGTCTGGGGCCAACGTCCTGACTTTC
CASSPPNMAGSKSGANVLTF
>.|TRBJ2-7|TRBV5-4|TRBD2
TGTGCCAGCAGCGTATTAGCGGGAGGGGGCTCCTACGAGCAGTACTTC
CASSVLAGGGSYEQYF
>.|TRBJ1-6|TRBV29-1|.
TGCAGCGTTGCTAGGGGGATGAATTCACCCCTCCACTTT
CSVARGMNSPLHF
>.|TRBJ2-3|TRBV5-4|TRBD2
TGTGCCAGCAGCTCGAAGCGGGAGGGCCTTTCTGGAGATACGCAGTATTTT
CASSSKREGLSGDTQYF
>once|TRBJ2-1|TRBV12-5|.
TGTGCTAGTGGTTTGGAAGGCGGTGAGCAGTTCTTC
CASGLEGGEQFF
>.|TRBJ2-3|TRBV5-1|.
TGCGCCAGCAGCTTTGGATCCAGGGTACATACGCAGTATTTT
CASSFGSRVHTQYF